These 21 T cell receptor beta chains were sequenced from one sample in a study of identical twins. TCRdb re-called the 5' RACE reads through MiXCR, storing one row per CDR3 protein. Of over 200,000 distinct CDR3 sequences in the sample, roughly a tenth were seen once. Source material: memory T cells sorted from blood. These receptors came from a man in his forties or fifties in good health.

The chain employs TRBV19 and TRBJ2-1, with 11 bases aligning to TRBD1. The CDR3 covers 15 residues. After removal of 3 bases from V and 8 bases from J, the junction contained 6 bases not matched to a gene. In germline, CDR1 is LNHDA, CDR2 SQIVND (reference sequence). The CDR3 DNA follows: TGTGCCAGTAGTATCTTTGGACAGGGGGCCTATGAGCAGTTCTTC. Translated: CASSIFGQGAYEQFF.

The CDR3 loop reads CAINAQGKIANPHYEQYF. CDR3 nucleotide sequence: TGTGCCATCAACGCCCAGGGAAAGATAGCCAACCCGCACTACGAGCAGTACTTC. The chain joins TRBV10-3 to TRBJ2-7, with a tentative D call TRBD1 (5 bases). In germline, CDR1 is ENHRY, CDR2 SYGVKD. This CDR3 comprises 18 residues. V dropped 7 bases and J dropped 3 bases, with 28 bases sitting between them.

This clonotype has a handful of counts. The CDR3 coding sequence is TGTGCCAGCAGCTTACACCGACAGGGTATGGGCAATGAGCAGTTCTTC. Translating gives CASSLHRQGMGNEQFF. The V gene is TRBV7-6, the J gene TRBJ2-1; 7 positions match TRBD1. V shed 2 bases, J shed 6 bases, and the junction held 10 bases outside the gene matches. Per germline, CDR1 SGHVS and CDR2 FNYEAQ. The CDR3 is 16 amino acids.

The V gene is TRBV11-3, the J gene TRBJ2-7; 7 bases map to TRBD1. The J segment lost 5 bases and the V segment lost 6 bases, leaving 7 bases of the junction unmatched. The CDR3 contains 13 residues. Germline CDR1 is SGHNT and CDR2 is YENEEA. In DNA, the CDR3 is TGTGCCAGCAGTCCGGGACAGTCAAACGAGCAGTACTTC. Protein sequence: CASSPGQSNEQYF.

The CDR3 bases are TGTGCCAGCAGCCGGGACAGTCATAACACCGGGGAGCTGTTTTTT. The encoded protein is CASSRDSHNTGELFF. The chain links TRBV12-3 or TRBV12-4 to TRBJ2-2, with 7 bases aligning to TRBD1. V gave up 6 bases and J gave up 2 bases; unmatched junction bases: 6. This CDR3 contains 15 residues.

V usage is TRBV5-4 and J usage is TRBJ2-3; 8 bases are a match to TRBD1. The CDR3 is 16 amino acids. Trimming cost V 4 bases and J 0 bases; bases outside gene matches: 7. Germline CDR1 reads SGHNT; CDR2 reads YYREEE (reference sequence). The CDR3 DNA follows: TGTGCCAGCAGCCTGGACAGGGACCATAGCACAGATACGCAGTATTTT. It codes for CASSLDRDHSTDTQYF.

The chain has TRBV20-1 and TRBJ2-3; tentatively, D is TRBD2 (6 bases). Germline values: CDR1 DFQATT, CDR2 SNEGSKA (reference sequence). V was shortened by 4 bases and J by 5 bases, with 10 bases between the two germline ends. There are 12 residues in the CDR3. CDR3 sequence: CSANAGLDTQYF. Here the CDR3 DNA reads TGCAGTGCTAATGCGGGATTAGATACGCAGTATTTT.

This clonotype has a handful of counts. The V gene is TRBV20-1, the J gene TRBJ2-3, with D possibly called TRBD1 or TRBD2 (5 bases each). The CDR3 has 14 amino acids. Per germline, CDR1 DFQATT and CDR2 SNEGSKA (reference sequence). V lost 3 bases and J 2 bases, leaving 12 bases between the germline ends. DNA for the CDR3: TGCAGTGCTAGCCGACGGGACCTCACAGATACGCAGTATTTT. It is translated as CSASRRDLTDTQYF.

This clonotype has more than one count but fewer than ten. This chain joins TRBV5-6 and TRBJ1-2, with 8 nucleotides matching TRBD1. CDR3 length: 16 residues. Germline V gene data show CDR1 as SGHDT and CDR2 as YYEEEE. Trimming removed 3 bases from V and 7 bases from J; junction bases left unmatched: 14. The CDR3 coding sequence is TGTGCCAGCAGCTCAACCGGGACAGGTCGGTCCCTTGGCTACACCTTC. Its protein is CASSSTGTGRSLGYTF.

Ten or more counts support this clonotype. The chain couples TRBV6-2 or TRBV6-3 to TRBJ2-2; the D gene is possibly TRBD2 (7 bases). CDR1 is MNHEY, CDR2 SVGEGT, per germline. V lost 6 bases and J lost 2, with 10 bases in between. The CDR3 is 14 residues long. The CDR3 nucleotides read TGTGCCAGCAGGGGGGGGCTTAACACCGGGGAGCTGTTTTTT. Translating gives CASRGGLNTGELFF.

This clonotype was counted a few times. The chain uses TRBV20-1 and TRBJ2-5; no firm D call. The germline V and J ends were trimmed by 6 bases and 5 bases, with 13 bases remaining between them. The CDR3 contains 12 residues. Germline V lookup: CDR1 DFQATT, CDR2 SNEGSKA (reference sequence). The CDR3 region has the DNA TGCAGTGCCGAAGTGGCGTTGGAGACCCAGTACTTC. Amino acids: CSAEVALETQYF.

This clonotype was counted many times. The chain joins TRBV29-1 to TRBJ2-3; D is ambiguous. The ends were cut back, 4 bases at V and 3 bases at J, with 14 bases in the middle. This CDR3 spans 14 amino acids. Germline assignment: CDR1 SQVTM and CDR2 ANQGSEA. The CDR3 DNA follows: TGCAGCGTTGGGGTAAAAGGGCCAACAGATACGCAGTATTTT. Protein product: CSVGVKGPTDTQYF.

This clonotype was found a few times. The chain is built from TRBV4-3 and TRBJ2-5, with 7 bases matching TRBD1. The CDR3 is 16 amino acids. V trimming: 0 bases; J trimming: 3 bases; junction bases outside the gene matches: 7. CDR1 LGHNA and CDR2 YSLEER come from the germline V gene. The CDR3 DNA follows: TGCGCCAGCAGCCAAGAGTTTGTCAGGGGGAAAGAGACCCAGTACTTC. It is translated as CASSQEFVRGKETQYF.

This clonotype was observed once. This may be a read error: a much more frequent sequence differs by one nucleotide. The chain couples TRBV10-3 to TRBJ2-1; TRBD2 matches 12 bases. Looked up from germline, CDR1 is ENHRY and CDR2 is SYGVKD. V shed 5 bases, J shed 7 bases, and the junction held 9 bases outside the gene matches. This CDR3 is 16 amino acids long. Here the CDR3 reads CAISKPTSGRRNEQFF. The CDR3 coding sequence is TGTGCCATCAGTAAGCCGACTAGCGGGAGAAGAAATGAGCAGTTCTTC.

The chain recombines TRBV6-6 with TRBJ1-1, with no clear D. This CDR3 is 13 amino acids long. The germline V gene encodes CDR1 MNHNY and CDR2 SVGAGI (reference sequence). V was cut by 4 bases and J by 5 bases, with 11 bases left in between. The chain's CDR3 is CASSSHQSTEAFF. CDR3 DNA sequence: TGTGCCAGCAGTTCCCATCAGTCTACTGAAGCTTTCTTT.

This clonotype was detected a few times. This chain joins TRBV20-1 and TRBJ2-2; TRBD2 matches 9 bases. CDR3 size: 18 residues. J gave up 4 bases and V 6 bases, and 18 bases lay outside the gene matches. The germline CDR1 and CDR2 sequences are DFQATT and SNEGSKA (reference sequence). DNA of the CDR3: TGCAGTGCCCAGCCGTCTAGCGGGACCCAAAGTCGCACCGGGGAGCTGTTTTTT. Translating it yields CSAQPSSGTQSRTGELFF.

This clonotype was detected ten times or more. The chain has TRBV20-1 and TRBJ2-3, with D possibly being TRBD1 (6 bases). CDR1 and CDR2 from the germline V gene are DFQATT and SNEGSKA (reference sequence). The CDR3 consists of 16 residues. V was trimmed by 4 bases and J by 0 bases, leaving 17 bases between them. The CDR3 DNA sequence: TGCAGTGCTACCCCGGGACATTTGTCTAGCACAGATACGCAGTATTTT. It translates to CSATPGHLSSTDTQYF.

This clonotype was seen more than once but under ten times. The chain employs TRBV6-2 or TRBV6-3 and TRBJ1-3; D unclear. The CDR3 runs 13 residues. Germline-derived CDR1 and CDR2 are MNHEY and SVGEGT. Trimming stripped 6 bases from V and 8 bases from J, with 14 bases between. The DNA for the CDR3 is TGTGCCAGCAGCTGGGCCGCCGGGGACACCATATATTTT. Protein sequence: CASSWAAGDTIYF.

This clonotype was counted many times. The chain joins TRBV6-1 to TRBJ2-4, with 7 bases identical to TRBD2. Germline-derived CDR1 and CDR2 are MNHNS and SASEGT. The V gene end was trimmed by 6 bases and the J gene end by 0 bases; junction bases not matched to a gene: 8. This CDR3 region has 16 residues. The CDR3 reads CASRPGGTLAKNIQYF. CDR3 bases: TGTGCCAGCAGACCCGGGGGGACCCTAGCCAAAAACATTCAGTACTTC.

This clonotype turned up a few times. The V gene is TRBV7-2, the J gene TRBJ2-3; D gene unclear. CDR3 length: 16 residues. Trimming shortened V by 0 bases and J by 2 bases, and 12 bases separated the two germline ends. Germline CDR1 is SGHTA and CDR2 is FQGNSA. The CDR3 DNA sequence: TGTGCCAGCAGCTTAGCAAGCGAGTCCCCCACAGATACGCAGTATTTT. This gives the protein CASSLASESPTDTQYF.

As concerns this clonotype: Possible read error: a much larger clone is one base away. The rearrangement links TRBV4-2 to TRBJ2-1, with TRBD2 matching over 8 bases. Germline V CDR1 and CDR2: LGHNA, YNFKEQ. The CDR3 contains 20 residues. J lost 1 base, V lost 3 bases, and 17 bases had no gene match. The CDR3 DNA follows: TGTGCCAGCAGCCAGGCTATCGGGACTTGCGGGGGGAAATCCTACAATGAGCAGTTCTTC. This translates into CASSQAIGTCGGKSYNEQFF.